This section outlines one TCR beta chain sequence together with its context. What it recognizes is unknown. This sample is part of a study of OX40 agonist ivuxolimab in advanced cancers. General observations from the study: Clonal expansion in partial responders at 0.1-3.0 mg/kg ranked among the lowest.

V was clipped by 3 bases and J by 5 bases; unmatched bases: 10. Looked up from germline, CDR1 is SGDLS and CDR2 is YYNGEE. This CDR3 is built from 16 residues. Generated by immunoSEQ multiplex PCR, the TCRdb table keeps only in-frame clones and is missing some. The sample has some 8,300 clones; roughly 71% are singletons. This clonotype was obtained from an adult with an advanced solid tumor such as melanoma, head and neck, liver or kidney cancer. The material was CD4+ or CD8+ T cells sorted from blood, obtained in a trial of the OX40 agonist ivuxolimab. This rearrangement joins TRBV9 to TRBJ1-2; 10 positions agree with TRBD1. For the CDR3, the DNA is TGTGCCAGCAGCGGACCGGGACAGGGGATTTCATATGGCTACACCTTC. Amino acids: CASSGPGQGISYGYTF. The variable domain in full, with the rest retrieved from reference TRBV9 and TRBJ1-2, is DSGVTQTPKHLITATGQRVTLRCSPRSGDLSVYWYQQSLDQGLQFLIQYYNGEERAKGNILERFSAQQFPDLHSELNLSSLELGDSALYFCASSGPGQGISYGYTFGSGTRLTVV.